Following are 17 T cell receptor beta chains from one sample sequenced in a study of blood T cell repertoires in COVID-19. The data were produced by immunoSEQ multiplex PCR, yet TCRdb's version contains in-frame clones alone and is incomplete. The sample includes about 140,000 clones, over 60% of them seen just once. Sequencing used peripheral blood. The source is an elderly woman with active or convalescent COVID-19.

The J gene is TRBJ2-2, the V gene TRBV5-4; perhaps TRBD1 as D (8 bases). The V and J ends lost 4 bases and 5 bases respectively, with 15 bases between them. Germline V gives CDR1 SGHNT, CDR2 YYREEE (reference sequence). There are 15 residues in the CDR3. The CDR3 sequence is CASSRNRGGTGELFF. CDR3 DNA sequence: TGTGCCAGCAGCAGAAACAGGGGGGGAACCGGGGAGCTGTTTTTT. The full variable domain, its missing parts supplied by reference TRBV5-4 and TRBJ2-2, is ETGVTQSPTHLIKTRGQQVTLRCSSQSGHNTVSWYQQALGQGPQFIFQYYREEENGRGNFPPRFSGLQFPNYSSELNVNALELDDSALYLCASSRNRGGTGELFFGEGSRLTVL.

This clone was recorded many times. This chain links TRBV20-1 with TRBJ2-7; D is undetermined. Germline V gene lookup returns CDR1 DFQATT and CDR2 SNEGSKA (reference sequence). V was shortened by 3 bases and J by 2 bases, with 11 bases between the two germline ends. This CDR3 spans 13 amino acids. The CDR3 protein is CSASLQPAYEQYF. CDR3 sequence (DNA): TGCAGTGCTAGTCTACAGCCAGCCTACGAGCAGTACTTC.

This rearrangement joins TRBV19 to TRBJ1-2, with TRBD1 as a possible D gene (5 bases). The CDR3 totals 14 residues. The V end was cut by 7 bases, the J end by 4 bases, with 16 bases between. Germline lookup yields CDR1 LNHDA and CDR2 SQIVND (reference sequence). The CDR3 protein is CASNGMAGLYGYTF. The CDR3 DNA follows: TGTGCCAGTAATGGGATGGCAGGGCTCTATGGCTACACCTTC. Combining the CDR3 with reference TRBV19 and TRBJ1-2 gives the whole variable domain DGGITQSPKYLFRKEGQNVTLSCEQNLNHDAMYWYRQDPGQGLRLIYYSQIVNDFQKGDIAEGYSVSREKKESFPLTVTSAQKNPTAFYLCASNGMAGLYGYTFGSGTRLTVV.

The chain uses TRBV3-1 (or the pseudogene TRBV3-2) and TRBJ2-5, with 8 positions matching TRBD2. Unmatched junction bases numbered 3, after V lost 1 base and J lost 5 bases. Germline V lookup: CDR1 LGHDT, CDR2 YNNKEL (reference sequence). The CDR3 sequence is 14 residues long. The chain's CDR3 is CASSQAGGPETQYF. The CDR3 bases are TGTGCCAGCAGCCAAGCGGGGGGGCCGGAGACCCAGTACTTC.

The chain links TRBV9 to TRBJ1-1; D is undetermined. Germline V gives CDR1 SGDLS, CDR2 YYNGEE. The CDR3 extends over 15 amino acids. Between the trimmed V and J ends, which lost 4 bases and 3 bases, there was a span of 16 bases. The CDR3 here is CASSPLSGGYTEAFF. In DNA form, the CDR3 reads TGTGCCAGCAGCCCCCTATCGGGTGGTTACACTGAAGCTTTCTTT.

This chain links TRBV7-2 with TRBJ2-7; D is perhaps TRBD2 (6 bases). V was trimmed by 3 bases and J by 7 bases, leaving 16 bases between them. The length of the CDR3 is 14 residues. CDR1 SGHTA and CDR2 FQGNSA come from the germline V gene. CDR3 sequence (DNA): TGTGCCAGCAGCTTCAAAGCTTCGGGGAGGGAGCAGTACTTC. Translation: CASSFKASGREQYF.

The CDR3 is CASSLDVRGNGYTF. Written as DNA, the CDR3 is TGTGCCAGCAGCTTGGACGTCAGGGGGAATGGCTACACCTTC. The chain recombines TRBV7-9 with TRBJ1-2, with 7 bases aligning to TRBD1. The CDR3 runs to 14 residues. Trimming at V came to 3 bases and at J to 6 bases, leaving 7 bases not matched to a gene. Germline V CDR1 and CDR2: SEHNR, FQNEAQ (reference sequence).

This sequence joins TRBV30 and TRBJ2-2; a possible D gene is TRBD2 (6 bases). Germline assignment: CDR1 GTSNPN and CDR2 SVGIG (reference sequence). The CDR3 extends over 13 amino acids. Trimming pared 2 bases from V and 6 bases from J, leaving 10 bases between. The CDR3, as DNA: TGTGCCTGGAGTCGACTAGTTCCCGGGGAGCTGTTTTTT. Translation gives CAWSRLVPGELFF.

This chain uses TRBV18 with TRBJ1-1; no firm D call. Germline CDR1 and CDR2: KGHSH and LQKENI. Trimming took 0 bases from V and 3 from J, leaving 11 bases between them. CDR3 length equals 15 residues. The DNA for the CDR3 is TGTGCCAGCTCACCACCGACGGGGAGGGACACTGAAGCTTTCTTT. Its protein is CASSPPTGRDTEAFF.

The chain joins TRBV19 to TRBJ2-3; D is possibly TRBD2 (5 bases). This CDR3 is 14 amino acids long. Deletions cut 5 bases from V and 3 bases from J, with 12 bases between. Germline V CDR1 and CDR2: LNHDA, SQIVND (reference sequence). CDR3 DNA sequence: TGTGCCAGTAGTCTCCTAGCACCAACAGATACGCAGTATTTT. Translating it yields CASSLLAPTDTQYF.

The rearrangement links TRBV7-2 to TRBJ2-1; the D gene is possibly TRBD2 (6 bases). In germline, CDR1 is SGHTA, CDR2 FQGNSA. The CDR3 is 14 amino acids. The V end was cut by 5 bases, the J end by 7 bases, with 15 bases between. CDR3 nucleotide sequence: TGTGCCAGCAGCCGGGACTCACGGGGGAATGAGCAGTTCTTC. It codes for CASSRDSRGNEQFF.

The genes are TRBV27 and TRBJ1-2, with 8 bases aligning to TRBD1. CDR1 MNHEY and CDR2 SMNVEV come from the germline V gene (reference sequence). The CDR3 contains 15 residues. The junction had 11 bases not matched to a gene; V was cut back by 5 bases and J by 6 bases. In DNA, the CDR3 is TGTGCCAGCAGTCCTGTGGGACAGGAGGCTAATGGCTACACCTTC. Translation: CASSPVGQEANGYTF.

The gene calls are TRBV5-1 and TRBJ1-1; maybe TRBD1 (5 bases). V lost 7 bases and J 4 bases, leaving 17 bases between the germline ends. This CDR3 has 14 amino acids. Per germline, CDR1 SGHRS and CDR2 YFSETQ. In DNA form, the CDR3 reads TGCGCCAGCTTTAACTCGGGAGGGGTCACTGAAGCTTTCTTT. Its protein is CASFNSGGVTEAFF.

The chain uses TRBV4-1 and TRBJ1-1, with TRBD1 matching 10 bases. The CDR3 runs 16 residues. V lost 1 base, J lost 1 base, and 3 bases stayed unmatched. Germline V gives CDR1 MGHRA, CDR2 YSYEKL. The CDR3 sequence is CASSQGQGAGNTEAFF. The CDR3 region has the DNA TGCGCCAGCAGCCAAGGACAGGGGGCGGGGAACACTGAAGCTTTCTTT.

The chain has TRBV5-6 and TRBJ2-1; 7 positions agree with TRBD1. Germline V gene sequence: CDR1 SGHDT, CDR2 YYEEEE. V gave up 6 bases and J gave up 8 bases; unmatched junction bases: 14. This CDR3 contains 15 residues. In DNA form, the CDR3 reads TGTGCCAGCAACAAGATACGTACAGGGGTACATGAGCAGTTCTTC. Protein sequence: CASNKIRTGVHEQFF.

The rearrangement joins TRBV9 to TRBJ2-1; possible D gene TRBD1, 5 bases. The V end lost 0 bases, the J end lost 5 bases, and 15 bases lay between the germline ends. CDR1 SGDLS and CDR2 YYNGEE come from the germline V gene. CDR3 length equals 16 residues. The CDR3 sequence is CASSVEPTVTNNEQFF. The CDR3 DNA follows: TGTGCCAGCAGCGTAGAGCCGACAGTGACAAACAATGAGCAGTTCTTC.

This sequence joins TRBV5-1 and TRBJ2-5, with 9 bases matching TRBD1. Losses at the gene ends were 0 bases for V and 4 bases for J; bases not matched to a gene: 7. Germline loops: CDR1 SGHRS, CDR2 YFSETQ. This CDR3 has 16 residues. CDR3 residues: CASSLVGTGFGETQYF. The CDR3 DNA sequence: TGCGCCAGCAGCTTGGTTGGGACAGGGTTTGGAGAGACCCAGTACTTC.